The entry below describes one T cell receptor (beta chain). The sample comes from a study of blood T cell repertoires in COVID-19. Across the whole study: Collection of acute and convalescent COVID-19 samples took place in the United States, Italy and Spain.

The method was immunoSEQ multiplex PCR; TCRdb's version includes in-frame clones alone and lacks a portion of them. Of approximately 330,000 clones listed, roughly 90% were seen once; the top ten hold roughly a tenth. The sequencing sample was made of PBMCs or T cells enriched from blood (not recorded which). The TCR comes from a woman aged 25 to 39 who had recovered from COVID-19.

The CDR3 here is CASSLGLSSYNEQFF. The CDR3 DNA is TGTGCCAGCAGCTTAGGACTCAGCTCCTACAATGAGCAGTTCTTC. The chain couples TRBV11-3 to TRBJ2-1; D call uncertain. CDR1 is SGHNT and CDR2 is YENEEA in the germline V gene. CDR3 size: 15 residues. V was shortened by 1 base and J by 0 bases, with 7 bases between the two germline ends.